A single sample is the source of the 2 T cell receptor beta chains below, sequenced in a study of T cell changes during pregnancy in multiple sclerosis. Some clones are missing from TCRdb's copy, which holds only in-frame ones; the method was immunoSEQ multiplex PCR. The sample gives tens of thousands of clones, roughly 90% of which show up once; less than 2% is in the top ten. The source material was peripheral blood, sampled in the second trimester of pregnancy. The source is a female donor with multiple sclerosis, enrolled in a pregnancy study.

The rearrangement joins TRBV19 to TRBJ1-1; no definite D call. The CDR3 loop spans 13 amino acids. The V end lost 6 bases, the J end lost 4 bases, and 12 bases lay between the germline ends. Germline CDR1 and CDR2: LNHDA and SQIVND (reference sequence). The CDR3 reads CASRVGSSTEAFF. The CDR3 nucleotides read TGTGCCAGTAGGGTGGGGAGTAGCACTGAAGCTTTCTTT.

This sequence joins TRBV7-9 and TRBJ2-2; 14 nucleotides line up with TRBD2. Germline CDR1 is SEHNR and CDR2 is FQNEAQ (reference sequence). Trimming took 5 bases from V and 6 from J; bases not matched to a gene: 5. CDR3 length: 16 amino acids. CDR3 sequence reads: CASSPTSGRAAGELFF. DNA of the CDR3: TGTGCCAGCAGCCCGACTAGCGGGAGGGCCGCCGGGGAGCTGTTTTTT.